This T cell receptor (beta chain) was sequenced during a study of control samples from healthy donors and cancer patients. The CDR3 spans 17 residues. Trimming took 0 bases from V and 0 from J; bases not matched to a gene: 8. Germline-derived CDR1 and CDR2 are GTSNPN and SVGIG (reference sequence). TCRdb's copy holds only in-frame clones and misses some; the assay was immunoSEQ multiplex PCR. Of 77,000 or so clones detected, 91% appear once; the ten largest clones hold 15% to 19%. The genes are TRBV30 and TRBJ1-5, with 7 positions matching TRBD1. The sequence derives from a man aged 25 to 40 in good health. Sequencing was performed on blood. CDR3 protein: CAWSVGRGLVSNQPQHF. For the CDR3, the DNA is TGTGCCTGGAGTGTTGGTAGGGGGCTAGTTAGCAATCAGCCCCAGCATTTT. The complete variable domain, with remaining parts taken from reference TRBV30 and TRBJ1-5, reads SQTIHQWPATLVQPVGSPLSLECTVEGTSNPNLYWYRQAAGRGLQLLFYSVGIGQISSEVPQNLSASRPQDRQFILSSKKLLLSDSGFYLCAWSVGRGLVSNQPQHFGDGTRLSIL.